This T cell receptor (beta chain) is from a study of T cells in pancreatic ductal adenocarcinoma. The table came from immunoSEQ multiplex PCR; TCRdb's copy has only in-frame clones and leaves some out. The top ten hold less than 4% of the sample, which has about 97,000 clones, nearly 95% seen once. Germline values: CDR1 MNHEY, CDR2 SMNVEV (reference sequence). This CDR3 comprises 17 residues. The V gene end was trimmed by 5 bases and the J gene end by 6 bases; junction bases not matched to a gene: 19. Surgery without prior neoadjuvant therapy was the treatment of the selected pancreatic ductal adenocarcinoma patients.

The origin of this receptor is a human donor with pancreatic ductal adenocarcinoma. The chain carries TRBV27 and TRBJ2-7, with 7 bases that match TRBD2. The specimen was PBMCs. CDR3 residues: CASSNRIPGLIVPEQYF. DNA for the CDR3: TGTGCCAGCAGTAACAGAATCCCGGGACTAATTGTTCCCGAGCAGTACTTC.